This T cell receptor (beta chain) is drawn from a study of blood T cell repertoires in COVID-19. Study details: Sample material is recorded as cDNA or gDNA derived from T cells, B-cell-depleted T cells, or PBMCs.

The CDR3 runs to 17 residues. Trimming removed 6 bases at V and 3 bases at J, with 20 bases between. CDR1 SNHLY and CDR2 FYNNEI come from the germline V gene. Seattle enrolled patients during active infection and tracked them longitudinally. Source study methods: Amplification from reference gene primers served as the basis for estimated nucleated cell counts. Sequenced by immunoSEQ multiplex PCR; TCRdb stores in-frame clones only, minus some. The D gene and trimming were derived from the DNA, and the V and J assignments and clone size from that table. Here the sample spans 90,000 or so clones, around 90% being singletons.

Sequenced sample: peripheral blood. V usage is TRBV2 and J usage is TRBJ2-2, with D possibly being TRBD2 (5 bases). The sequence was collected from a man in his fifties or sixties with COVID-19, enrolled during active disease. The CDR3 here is CASREIPGYADTGELFF. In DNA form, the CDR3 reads TGTGCCAGCAGAGAAATTCCGGGGTACGCGGACACCGGGGAGCTGTTTTTT.